Presented here are 6 T cell receptor beta chains from one specimen sequenced in a study of blood T cell repertoires in COVID-19. Profiling relied on immunoSEQ multiplex PCR, and the TCRdb table lists in-frame clones only, not all of them. The table shows about 98,000 clones, with 70% to 90% occurring only once. Sequenced: peripheral blood. These TCRs come from a man in his 70s with acute or convalescent COVID-19.

This chain joins TRBV7-9 and TRBJ1-1; no definite D call. The CDR3 contains 12 residues. Germline values: CDR1 SEHNR, CDR2 FQNEAQ (reference sequence). V gave up 1 base and J gave up 10 bases, with 10 bases separating them. The CDR3 DNA is TGTGCCAGCAGCTTAGGCGGCTCTGGAGCTTTCTTT. Its translation: CASSLGGSGAFF.

The chain couples TRBV6-5 to TRBJ2-7, with 12 bases lining up with TRBD1. V was clipped by 6 bases and J by 4 bases; unmatched bases: 4. The CDR3 is 14 amino acids. The germline V gene has CDR1 MNHEY and CDR2 SVGAGI. CDR3 DNA: TGTGCCAGCAGGTCGGGACAGGGGGCATACGAGCAGTACTTC. Amino acids: CASRSGQGAYEQYF.

This CDR3 is CATGTGGDQPQHF. CDR3 nucleotides: TGTGCCACCGGGACAGGGGGCGATCAGCCCCAGCATTTT. V and J are TRBV10-3 and TRBJ1-5, with TRBD1 identical over 12 bases. The V segment lost 10 bases and the J segment 5 bases; nucleotides outside the gene matches: 3. Germline lookup yields CDR1 ENHRY and CDR2 SYGVKD. The CDR3 loop spans 13 amino acids.

CDR3 sequence: CASSKSGIAEAFF. CDR3 coding DNA: TGTGCCAGCAGCAAGTCAGGGATAGCTGAAGCTTTCTTT. The V gene is TRBV7-2, the J gene TRBJ1-1; TRBD1 is a possible D gene (5 bases). V was clipped by 5 bases and J by 6 bases, with 13 bases between them. Germline V lookup: CDR1 SGHTA, CDR2 FQGNSA. The CDR3 spans 13 residues.

The chain joins TRBV2 to TRBJ1-5; D is uncertain. The CDR3 is 13 residues long. Trimming shortened V by 5 bases and J by 0 bases, and 5 bases separated the two germline ends. Germline CDR1 SNHLY, CDR2 FYNNEI. The CDR3 coding sequence is TGTGCCAGCAGTAGCGATAGCAATCAGCCCCAGCATTTT. It specifies CASSSDSNQPQHF.

The CDR3 region has the DNA TGCGCCAGCAGCTTGGGCGGGACAGGGTCAGCTGGGGCCAACGTCCTGACTTTC. This codes for CASSLGGTGSAGANVLTF. The gene calls are TRBV5-1 and TRBJ2-6; 9 bases are shared with TRBD1. The trim removed 0 bases at V and 2 bases at J, leaving 6 bases unmatched. The germline V gene has CDR1 SGHRS and CDR2 YFSETQ. There are 18 residues in the CDR3.